This T cell receptor (beta chain) was recovered during a study of cytotoxic CD8 clonotypes in ibrutinib-treated CLL. The study, taken as a whole, reports: The clonality rise at ibrutinib response reflected private clonotype expansion.

This clone has only a few counts. As yet, its antigen is unknown. This CDR3 spans 12 amino acids. The germline CDR1 and CDR2 sequences are MNHEY and SVGAGI. V was pared by 7 bases and J by 7 bases, with 13 bases between. TCRdb keeps only in-frame clones here, not all; method: immunoSEQ multiplex PCR. There are about 74,000 clones in the sample; around 80% occur only once, and around 7.7% lies in the top ten. The clonotype originates from a human donor with chronic lymphocytic leukemia. The chain recombines TRBV6-5 with TRBJ1-2; the D is unclear. Sequenced material: PBMCs, taken at disease progression, from a patient treated with ibrutinib. The CDR3: CASKFKSGGYTF. The CDR3 coding sequence is TGTGCCAGCAAGTTTAAAAGCGGTGGCTACACCTTC.